Listed below are T cell receptor beta chains from one sample, sequenced in a study of blood T cell repertoires in COVID-19. Measured with immunoSEQ multiplex PCR; TCRdb has only the in-frame clones, and not every one. The sample comprises more than 90,000 clones, approximately 87% of which are singletons, and approximately 8% rests with the top ten. The sequenced sample was peripheral blood. The receptors were sampled from a man in his 70s who had recovered from COVID-19. Each CDR3 is given with its conserved first and last residue. Each record gives: J gene, V gene, D gene, clone size, CDR3 DNA, CDR3 protein. A D gene is named only where the DNA matches it firmly. Rows may omit the clone size; those that give it use once, few, many or a size class.

j_gene: TRBJ1-5; v_gene: TRBV5-1; d_gene: .; abundance: few; CDR3nt: TGCGCCAGCAGCTTGGGAGGGTATAGCAATCAGCCCCAGCATTTT; CDR3aa: CASSLGGYSNQPQHF
j_gene: TRBJ2-7; v_gene: TRBV7-9; d_gene: .; abundance: once; CDR3nt: TGTGCCAGCAGCTTGCGGGGAAACTACGAGCAGTACTTC; CDR3aa: CASSLRGNYEQYF
j_gene: TRBJ2-5; v_gene: TRBV5-6; d_gene: TRBD1; abundance: .; CDR3nt: TGTGCCAGCAGCCTGTCACAGGGGCGTCGCGAGACCCAGTACTTC; CDR3aa: CASSLSQGRRETQYF
j_gene: TRBJ2-7; v_gene: TRBV28; d_gene: TRBD2; abundance: .; CDR3nt: TGTGCCAGCAGTTTCCCGGGGGGCTCTAGCGGGAGAGGACCAGCCTACGAGCAGTACTTC; CDR3aa: CASSFPGGSSGRGPAYEQYF
j_gene: TRBJ2-1; v_gene: TRBV7-3; d_gene: TRBD2; abundance: .; CDR3nt: TGTGCCAGCAGTCCTAGCGGGGGGTCTTACAATGAGCAGTTCTTC; CDR3aa: CASSPSGGSYNEQFF
j_gene: TRBJ1-1; v_gene: TRBV5-1; d_gene: .; abundance: .; CDR3nt: TGCGCCAGCAGCCCCCGACAGTCTTCCTCCTCTGAAGCTTTCTTT; CDR3aa: CASSPRQSSSSEAFF
j_gene: TRBJ2-1; v_gene: TRBV9; d_gene: .; abundance: .; CDR3nt: TGTGCCAGCAGCGTAGGAGAGAGCTCCTACAATGAGCAGTTCTTC; CDR3aa: CASSVGESSYNEQFF
j_gene: TRBJ1-2; v_gene: TRBV7-2; d_gene: .; abundance: .; CDR3nt: TGTGCCAGCAGGAATAGGGGAGGCAGCTACTATGGCTACACCTTC; CDR3aa: CASRNRGGSYYGYTF
j_gene: TRBJ2-2; v_gene: TRBV5-1; d_gene: TRBD2; abundance: .; CDR3nt: TGCGCCAGCAGCCCGGGGGGACTAGCGAACACCGGGGAGCTGTTTTTT; CDR3aa: CASSPGGLANTGELFF
j_gene: TRBJ2-5; v_gene: TRBV2; d_gene: TRBD2; abundance: .; CDR3nt: TGTGCCAGCAGTGTAAGCGGGGGGGCCGAAGAGACCCAGTACTTC; CDR3aa: CASSVSGGAEETQYF
j_gene: TRBJ1-4; v_gene: TRBV14; d_gene: TRBD1; abundance: .; CDR3nt: TGTGCCAGCAGCCAATCCTCCGGGACAGGGTATGAAAAACTGTTTTTT; CDR3aa: CASSQSSGTGYEKLFF
j_gene: TRBJ1-6; v_gene: TRBV2; d_gene: .; abundance: few; CDR3nt: TGTGCCAGCAGGAAACTTAATTCACCCCTCCACTTT; CDR3aa: CASRKLNSPLHF
j_gene: TRBJ1-5; v_gene: TRBV4-2; d_gene: TRBD1; abundance: .; CDR3nt: TGTGCCAGAAATCGGACAGGGAACCATCAGCCCCAGCATTTT; CDR3aa: CARNRTGNHQPQHF
j_gene: TRBJ1-5; v_gene: TRBV6-6; d_gene: .; abundance: .; CDR3nt: TGTGCCAGCAGAATGGGGGGTTATCAGCCCCAGCATTTT; CDR3aa: CASRMGGYQPQHF
j_gene: TRBJ2-5; v_gene: TRBV24-1; d_gene: TRBD1; abundance: .; CDR3nt: TGTGCCACCAGTCCGGGACAGGGGGCCGGAGAGACCCAGTACTTC; CDR3aa: CATSPGQGAGETQYF
j_gene: TRBJ1-1; v_gene: TRBV30; d_gene: TRBD1; abundance: .; CDR3nt: TGTGCCTGGAGCCAGACAGGGGCCTACACTGAAGCTTTCTTT; CDR3aa: CAWSQTGAYTEAFF
j_gene: TRBJ2-7; v_gene: TRBV20-1; d_gene: .; abundance: .; CDR3nt: TGCAGTGCTAGAGACCACTACGAGCAGTACTTC; CDR3aa: CSARDHYEQYF
j_gene: TRBJ1-4; v_gene: TRBV20-1; d_gene: .; abundance: .; CDR3nt: TGCAGAGCTAGTAGGCAGGGCTCTGAAAAACTGTTTTTT; CDR3aa: CRASRQGSEKLFF
j_gene: TRBJ2-1; v_gene: TRBV7-9; d_gene: .; abundance: .; CDR3nt: TGTGCCAGCAGCTCACCTAGCTCCCGCTCCTACAATGAGCAGTTCTTC; CDR3aa: CASSSPSSRSYNEQFF
j_gene: TRBJ1-6; v_gene: TRBV3-1/TRBV3-2; d_gene: .; abundance: few; CDR3nt: TGTGCCAGCAGCCAAGATATAACGGGGTTTTCACCCCTCCACTTT; CDR3aa: CASSQDITGFSPLHF
j_gene: TRBJ2-1; v_gene: TRBV7-7; d_gene: .; abundance: .; CDR3nt: TGTGCCAGCAGCTTAGCCGGTCAGGGGAATGAGCAGTTCTTC; CDR3aa: CASSLAGQGNEQFF
j_gene: TRBJ2-5; v_gene: TRBV24-1; d_gene: .; abundance: .; CDR3nt: .; CDR3aa: CATSVGQGAPWYF
j_gene: TRBJ2-3; v_gene: TRBV9; d_gene: .; abundance: .; CDR3nt: TGTGCCAGCAGCGTAGTGGAGCGGAGCACAGATACGCAGTATTTT; CDR3aa: CASSVVERSTDTQYF
j_gene: TRBJ1-1; v_gene: TRBV6-5; d_gene: .; abundance: .; CDR3nt: TGTGCCAGCAGTAGCACGGGGTGGGGAGCTTTCTTT; CDR3aa: CASSSTGWGAFF
j_gene: TRBJ2-2; v_gene: TRBV5-1; d_gene: TRBD1; abundance: .; CDR3nt: TGCGCCAGCAGCTCGGGACAGGGGGCGGTCGGGGAGCTGTTTTTT; CDR3aa: CASSSGQGAVGELFF
j_gene: TRBJ2-2; v_gene: TRBV7-3; d_gene: TRBD1; abundance: .; CDR3nt: TGTGCCAGCAGCTTGGGGACAGGTACCGGGGAGCTGTTTTTT; CDR3aa: CASSLGTGTGELFF
j_gene: TRBJ2-5; v_gene: TRBV5-1; d_gene: TRBD2; abundance: .; CDR3nt: TGCGCCAGCAGCTTGGGCCTAGCGGGGGATAGGTGGGAGACCCAGTACTTC; CDR3aa: CASSLGLAGDRWETQYF
j_gene: TRBJ2-7; v_gene: TRBV7-6; d_gene: .; abundance: .; CDR3nt: TGTGCCAGCAGCATAGCCGCGGTGGGAGGCCGCGAGCAGTACTTC; CDR3aa: CASSIAAVGGREQYF
j_gene: TRBJ2-1; v_gene: TRBV27; d_gene: .; abundance: few; CDR3nt: TGTGCCAGCAGTGTGACAGGTCTTGGTGGGTCAGGCTACGAGCAGTTCTTC; CDR3aa: CASSVTGLGGSGYEQFF
j_gene: TRBJ1-6; v_gene: TRBV28; d_gene: .; abundance: .; CDR3nt: TGTGCCGCAGGGTTGGATTCACCCCTCCACTTT; CDR3aa: CAAGLDSPLHF
j_gene: TRBJ1-1; v_gene: TRBV28; d_gene: TRBD1; abundance: .; CDR3nt: TGTGCCAGCAGTTTTAGGACAGGGGGCAACACTGAAGCTTTCTTT; CDR3aa: CASSFRTGGNTEAFF
j_gene: TRBJ2-1; v_gene: TRBV5-1; d_gene: .; abundance: .; CDR3nt: TGCGCCAGCAGCCCGGGACTTCCCTACAATGAGCAGTTCTTC; CDR3aa: CASSPGLPYNEQFF
j_gene: TRBJ1-6; v_gene: TRBV5-1; d_gene: TRBD1; abundance: .; CDR3nt: TGCGCCAGCAGCTTGGGACCAAGGACAGGGGACAATTCACCCCTCCACTTT; CDR3aa: CASSLGPRTGDNSPLHF
j_gene: TRBJ1-2; v_gene: TRBV27; d_gene: .; abundance: .; CDR3nt: TGTGCCAGCAGTGCAAGGCGGAACTATGGCTACACCTTC; CDR3aa: CASSARRNYGYTF
j_gene: TRBJ1-1; v_gene: TRBV7-3; d_gene: .; abundance: once; CDR3nt: TGTGCCAGCAGCTCAACCCGTGACACTTCGGCTTTCTTT; CDR3aa: CASSSTRDTSAFF
j_gene: TRBJ2-3; v_gene: TRBV5-4; d_gene: .; abundance: few; CDR3nt: TGTGCCAGCAGCTTGGGGCAGTTCACAGATACGCAGTATTTT; CDR3aa: CASSLGQFTDTQYF
j_gene: TRBJ1-3; v_gene: TRBV12-3/TRBV12-4; d_gene: .; abundance: .; CDR3nt: TGTGCCAGCAGTACTACGGGGGGAAACACCATATATTTT; CDR3aa: CASSTTGGNTIYF
j_gene: TRBJ2-7; v_gene: TRBV9; d_gene: TRBD1; abundance: .; CDR3nt: TGTGCCAGCAGCGTAGAGATAACGGACAGGGCTTACGAGCAGTACTTC; CDR3aa: CASSVEITDRAYEQYF
j_gene: TRBJ2-1; v_gene: TRBV7-2; d_gene: TRBD2; abundance: .; CDR3nt: TGTGCCAGCAACCTACGCTCCGGAGCGGGAGCACGCAATGAGCAGTTCTTC; CDR3aa: CASNLRSGAGARNEQFF
j_gene: TRBJ2-7; v_gene: TRBV28; d_gene: TRBD2; abundance: .; CDR3nt: TGTGCCAGCAGTTTGGGGACTAGCGGACCTTCCTACGAGCAGTACTTC; CDR3aa: CASSLGTSGPSYEQYF
j_gene: TRBJ2-1; v_gene: TRBV28; d_gene: TRBD2; abundance: .; CDR3nt: TGTGCCAGCAGTTTCCTAAGGACTAGCGGGAGGGCCCCCTACAATGAGCAGTTCTTC; CDR3aa: CASSFLRTSGRAPYNEQFF
j_gene: TRBJ2-7; v_gene: TRBV13; d_gene: .; abundance: .; CDR3nt: TGTGCCAGCAGCCCGACCGGCGGGGGCCGATACGAGCAGTACTTC; CDR3aa: CASSPTGGGRYEQYF
j_gene: TRBJ1-6; v_gene: TRBV7-2; d_gene: .; abundance: .; CDR3nt: TGTGCCAGCAGCTCGTCAGGGCTGAGCTCCTATAATTCACCCCTCCACTTT; CDR3aa: CASSSSGLSSYNSPLHF
j_gene: TRBJ2-2; v_gene: TRBV5-1; d_gene: TRBD1; abundance: few; CDR3nt: TGCGCCAGCAGCTGGGACAGGGGGAGCACCGGGGAGCTGTTTTTT; CDR3aa: CASSWDRGSTGELFF
j_gene: TRBJ2-3; v_gene: TRBV30; d_gene: TRBD2; abundance: .; CDR3nt: TGTGCCGGAAGGGGACTAGCGGCTTTAGATACGCAGTATTTT; CDR3aa: CAGRGLAALDTQYF
j_gene: TRBJ1-2; v_gene: TRBV5-1; d_gene: TRBD1; abundance: .; CDR3nt: TGCGCCAGCAGCTTCGACAGGGCACAAAACTTCGGCTACACCTTC; CDR3aa: CASSFDRAQNFGYTF
j_gene: TRBJ2-1; v_gene: TRBV10-1; d_gene: TRBD1; abundance: .; CDR3nt: TGCGCCAGCAGTCCGAGAGGACAGGGGTCCTACAATGAGCAGTTCTTC; CDR3aa: CASSPRGQGSYNEQFF
j_gene: TRBJ1-1; v_gene: TRBV2; d_gene: .; abundance: .; CDR3nt: TGTGCCAGCAGTGAAAACCACCCGAGCTTGAACACTGAAGCTTTCTTT; CDR3aa: CASSENHPSLNTEAFF
j_gene: TRBJ2-2; v_gene: TRBV5-1; d_gene: .; abundance: .; CDR3nt: TGCGCCAGCAGCTTGGAAGGGGCGGGGACCGGGGAGCTGTTTTTT; CDR3aa: CASSLEGAGTGELFF
j_gene: TRBJ1-5; v_gene: TRBV28; d_gene: TRBD1; abundance: .; CDR3nt: TGTGCCAGCAGTTTGCCAGGGGGCGGTCAGCCCCAGCATTTT; CDR3aa: CASSLPGGGQPQHF
j_gene: TRBJ1-5; v_gene: TRBV6-5; d_gene: .; abundance: once; CDR3nt: TGTGCCAGCAGCGTCAGTAGCAATCAGCCCCAGCATTTT; CDR3aa: CASSVSSNQPQHF
j_gene: TRBJ2-7; v_gene: TRBV5-1; d_gene: TRBD2; abundance: .; CDR3nt: TGCGCCAGCAGCCTGCTGACTAGCGGGACCTACGAGCAGTACTTC; CDR3aa: CASSLLTSGTYEQYF
j_gene: TRBJ1-2; v_gene: TRBV6-5; d_gene: .; abundance: .; CDR3nt: TGTGCCAGCAGGATAAACAGGGATATCTATGGCTACACCTTC; CDR3aa: CASRINRDIYGYTF
j_gene: TRBJ2-3; v_gene: TRBV10-1; d_gene: TRBD2; abundance: .; CDR3nt: TGCGCCAGCAGTGCCTCGACTAGCGGGAGCCGAAGCACAGATACGCAGTATTTT; CDR3aa: CASSASTSGSRSTDTQYF
j_gene: TRBJ2-5; v_gene: TRBV10-3; d_gene: .; abundance: .; CDR3nt: TGTGCCATCAGTGATATCGTGTACCAAGAGACCCAGTACTTC; CDR3aa: CAISDIVYQETQYF